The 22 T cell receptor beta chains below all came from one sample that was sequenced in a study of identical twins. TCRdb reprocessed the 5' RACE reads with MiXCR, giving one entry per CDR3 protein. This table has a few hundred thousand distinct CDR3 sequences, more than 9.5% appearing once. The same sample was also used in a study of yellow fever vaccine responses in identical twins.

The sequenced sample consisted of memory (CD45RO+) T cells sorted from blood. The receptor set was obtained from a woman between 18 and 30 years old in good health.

CDR3 nucleotides: TGCGCCAGCACCCGAGAGGGACAGTCGAACACCGGGGAGCTGTTTTTT. Protein product: CASTREGQSNTGELFF. This chain uses TRBV5-1 with TRBJ2-2; 7 bases are a match to TRBD1. CDR1 SGHRS and CDR2 YFSETQ come from the germline V gene. The ends lost 6 bases at V and 0 bases at J; junction bases unmatched: 8. The CDR3 contains 16 residues.

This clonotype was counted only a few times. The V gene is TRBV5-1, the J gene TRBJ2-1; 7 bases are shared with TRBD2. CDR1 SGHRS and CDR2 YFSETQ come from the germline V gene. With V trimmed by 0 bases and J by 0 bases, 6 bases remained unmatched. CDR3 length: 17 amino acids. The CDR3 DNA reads TGCGCCAGCAGCTTGGTGTCTAGCGGTGGCTCCTACAATGAGCAGTTCTTC. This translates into CASSLVSSGGSYNEQFF.

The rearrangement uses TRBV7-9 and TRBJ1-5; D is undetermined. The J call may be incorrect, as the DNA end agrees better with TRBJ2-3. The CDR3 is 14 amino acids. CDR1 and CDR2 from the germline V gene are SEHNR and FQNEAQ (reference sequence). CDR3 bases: TGTGCCAGCAGCTTAGGGCAGCCCAATCAGCCCCAGTATTTT. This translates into CASSLGQPNQPQYF.

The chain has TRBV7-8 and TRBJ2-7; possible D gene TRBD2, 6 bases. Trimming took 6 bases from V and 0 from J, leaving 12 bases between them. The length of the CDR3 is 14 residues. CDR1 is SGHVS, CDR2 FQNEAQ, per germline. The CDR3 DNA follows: TGTGCCAGCAGTCACCAGGGAGGCTCCTACGAGCAGTACTTC. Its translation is CASSHQGGSYEQYF.

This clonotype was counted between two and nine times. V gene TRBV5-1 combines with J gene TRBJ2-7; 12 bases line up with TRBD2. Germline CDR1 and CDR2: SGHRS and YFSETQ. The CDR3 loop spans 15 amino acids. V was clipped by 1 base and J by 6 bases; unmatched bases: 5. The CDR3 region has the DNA TGCGCCAGCAGCTTGACTAGCGGGAGGCCATCCGAGCAGTACTTC. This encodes CASSLTSGRPSEQYF.

CDR3 bases: TGTGCCAGCAGCTTGAGGCTAGCGGGGATCTACGAGCAGTACTTC. It translates to CASSLRLAGIYEQYF. The genes are TRBV5-6 and TRBJ2-7; 9 positions match TRBD2. The germline V gene encodes CDR1 SGHDT and CDR2 YYEEEE. The CDR3 runs 15 residues. Trimming cost V 1 base and J 3 bases; bases outside gene matches: 5.

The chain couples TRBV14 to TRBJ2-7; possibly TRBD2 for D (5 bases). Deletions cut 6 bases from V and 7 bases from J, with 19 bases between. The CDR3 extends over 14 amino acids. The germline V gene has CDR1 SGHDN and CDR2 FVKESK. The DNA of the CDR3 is TGTGCCAGCAGTGGACTTTCTCTGCTCGGGGAGCAGTACTTC. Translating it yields CASSGLSLLGEQYF.

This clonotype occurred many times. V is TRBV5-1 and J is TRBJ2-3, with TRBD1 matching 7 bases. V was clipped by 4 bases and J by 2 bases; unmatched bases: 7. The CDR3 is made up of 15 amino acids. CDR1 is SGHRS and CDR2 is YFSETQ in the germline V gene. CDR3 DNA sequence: TGCGCCAGCAGCCCGGACAGGTACGACACAGATACGCAGTATTTT. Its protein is CASSPDRYDTDTQYF.

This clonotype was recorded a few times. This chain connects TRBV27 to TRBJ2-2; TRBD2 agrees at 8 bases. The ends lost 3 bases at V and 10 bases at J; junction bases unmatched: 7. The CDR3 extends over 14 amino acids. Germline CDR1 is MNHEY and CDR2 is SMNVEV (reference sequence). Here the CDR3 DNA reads TGTGCCAGCAGTTTCAGGCGGGAGGCCCCGGAGCTGTTTTTT. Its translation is CASSFRREAPELFF.

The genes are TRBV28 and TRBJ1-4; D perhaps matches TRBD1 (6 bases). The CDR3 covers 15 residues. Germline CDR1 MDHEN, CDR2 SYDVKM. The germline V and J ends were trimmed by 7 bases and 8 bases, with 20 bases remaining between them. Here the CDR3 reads CASNLGGNGGEKLFF. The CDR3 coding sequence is TGTGCCAGCAATCTAGGGGGAAACGGCGGGGAAAAACTGTTTTTT. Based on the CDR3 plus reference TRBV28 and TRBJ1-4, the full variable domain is DVKVTQSSRYLVKRTGEKVFLECVQDMDHENMFWYRQDPGLGLRLIYFSYDVKMKEKGDIPEGYSVSREKKERFSLILESASTNQTSMYLCASNLGGNGGEKLFFGSGTQLSVL.

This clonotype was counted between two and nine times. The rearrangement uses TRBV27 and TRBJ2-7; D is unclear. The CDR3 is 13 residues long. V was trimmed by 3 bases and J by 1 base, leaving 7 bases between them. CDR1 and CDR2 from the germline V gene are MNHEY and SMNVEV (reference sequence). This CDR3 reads CASSFLKSYEQYF. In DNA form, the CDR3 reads TGTGCCAGCAGTTTTCTCAAGTCCTACGAGCAGTACTTC.

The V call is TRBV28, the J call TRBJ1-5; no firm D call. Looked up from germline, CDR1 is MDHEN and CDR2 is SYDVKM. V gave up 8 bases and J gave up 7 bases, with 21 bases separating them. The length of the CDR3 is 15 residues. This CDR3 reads CASYSLIGGSQPQHF. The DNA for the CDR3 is TGTGCCAGCTATTCCCTAATAGGAGGGAGCCAGCCCCAGCATTTT. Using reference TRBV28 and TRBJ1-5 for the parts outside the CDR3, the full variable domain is DVKVTQSSRYLVKRTGEKVFLECVQDMDHENMFWYRQDPGLGLRLIYFSYDVKMKEKGDIPEGYSVSREKKERFSLILESASTNQTSMYLCASYSLIGGSQPQHFGDGTRLSIL.

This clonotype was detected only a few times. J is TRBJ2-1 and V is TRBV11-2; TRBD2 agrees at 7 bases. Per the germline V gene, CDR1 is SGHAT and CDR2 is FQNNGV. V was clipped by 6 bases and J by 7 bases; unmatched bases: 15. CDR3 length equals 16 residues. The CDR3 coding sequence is TGTGCCAGCAGGGGGTCGGGGGGAGGGCCGCGGAATGAGCAGTTCTTC. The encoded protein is CASRGSGGGPRNEQFF. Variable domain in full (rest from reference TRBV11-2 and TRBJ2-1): EAGVAQSPRYKIIEKRQSVAFWCNPISGHATLYWYQQILGQGPKLLIQFQNNGVVDDSQLPKDRFSAERLKGVDSTLKIQPAKLEDSAVYLCASRGSGGGPRNEQFFGPGTRLTVL.

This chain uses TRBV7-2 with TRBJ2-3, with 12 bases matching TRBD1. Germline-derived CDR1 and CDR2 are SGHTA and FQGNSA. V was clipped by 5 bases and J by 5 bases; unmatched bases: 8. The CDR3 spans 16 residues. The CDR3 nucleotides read TGTGCCAGCAGCCTGACCGGGACAGGGGGCAGAGATACGCAGTATTTT. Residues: CASSLTGTGGRDTQYF.

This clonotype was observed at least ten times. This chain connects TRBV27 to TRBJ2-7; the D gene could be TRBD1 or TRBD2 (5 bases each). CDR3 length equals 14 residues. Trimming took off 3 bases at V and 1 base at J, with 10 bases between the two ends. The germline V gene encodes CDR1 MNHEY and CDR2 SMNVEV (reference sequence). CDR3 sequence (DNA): TGTGCCAGCAGTTTCTGGGGGACGTCCTACGAGCAGTACTTC. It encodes CASSFWGTSYEQYF.

CDR3 DNA sequence: TGCTGTCTGGGACTCCAAGCAGGGGTGGGCACAGATACGCAGTATTTT. Amino acids: CCLGLQAGVGTDTQYF. The chain carries TRBV20-1 and TRBJ2-3; D tentatively fits TRBD1 or TRBD2 (6 bases each). CDR3 length: 16 amino acids. Germline loops: CDR1 DFQATT, CDR2 SNEGSKA (reference sequence).

The DNA for the CDR3 is TGTGCCAGCAGGGAGACTAGCGGGGAAGCCTACGAGCAGTACTTC. Protein product: CASRETSGEAYEQYF. The chain uses TRBV6-2 or TRBV6-3 and TRBJ2-7, with 11 nucleotides matching TRBD2. The CDR3 is 15 amino acids. V was pared by 6 bases and J by 2 bases, with 6 bases of the junction left unmatched. Per the germline V gene, CDR1 is MNHEY and CDR2 is SVGEGT.

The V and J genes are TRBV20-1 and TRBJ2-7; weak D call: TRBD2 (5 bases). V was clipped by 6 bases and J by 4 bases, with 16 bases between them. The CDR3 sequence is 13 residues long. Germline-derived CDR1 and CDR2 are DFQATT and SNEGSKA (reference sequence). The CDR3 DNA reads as TGCAGTGCCACTTTGGCAAGGGAGTACGAGCAGTACTTC. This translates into CSATLAREYEQYF.

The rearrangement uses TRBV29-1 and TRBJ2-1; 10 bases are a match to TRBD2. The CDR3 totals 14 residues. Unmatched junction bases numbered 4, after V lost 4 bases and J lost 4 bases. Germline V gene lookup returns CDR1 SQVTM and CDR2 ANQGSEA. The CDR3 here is CSVAGTSVYNEQFF. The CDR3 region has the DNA TGCAGCGTTGCCGGGACTAGCGTTTACAATGAGCAGTTCTTC.

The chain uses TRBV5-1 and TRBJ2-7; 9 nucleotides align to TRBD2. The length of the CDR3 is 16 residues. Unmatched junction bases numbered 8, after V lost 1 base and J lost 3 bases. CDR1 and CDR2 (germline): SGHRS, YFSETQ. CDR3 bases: TGCGCCAGCAGCTTGTATGGGGTAGCGGGGGTCTACGAGCAGTACTTC. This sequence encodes CASSLYGVAGVYEQYF.

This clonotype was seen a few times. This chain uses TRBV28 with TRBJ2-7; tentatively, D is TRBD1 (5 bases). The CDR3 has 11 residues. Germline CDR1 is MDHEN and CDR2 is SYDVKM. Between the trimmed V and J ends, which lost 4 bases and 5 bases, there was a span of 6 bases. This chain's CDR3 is CASSSRDEQYF. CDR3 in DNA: TGTGCCAGCAGTTCCAGGGACGAGCAGTACTTC.

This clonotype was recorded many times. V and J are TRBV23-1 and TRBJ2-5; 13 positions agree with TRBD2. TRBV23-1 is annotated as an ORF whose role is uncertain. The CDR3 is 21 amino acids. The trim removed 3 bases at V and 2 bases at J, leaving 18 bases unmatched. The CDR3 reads CASSQAQSLGTSGTVQETQYF. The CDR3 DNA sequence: TGCGCCAGCAGTCAGGCCCAGTCTTTAGGGACTAGCGGGACTGTACAAGAGACCCAGTACTTC.